One and the same sample provided the 20 T cell receptor beta chains below, sequenced in a study of regulatory T cells in long-lasting Graves disease. Sample time point: newly diagnosed GD, antithyroid drugs for less than 3 months. The TCR library was made from RNA that had been extracted from PBMCs in TRIzol. CDR3-region Arm-PCR and iRepertoire HTBI primers produced the TCR beta libraries. From the multiplex PCR reads, TCRdb called clonotypes with MiXCR, one entry per CDR3 protein. The sample has around 420,000 distinct CDR3 sequences, less than 20% seen once; the top ten hold approximately 22%. The source material was peripheral blood mononuclear cells (PBMCs), sampled at new diagnosis, from a patient treated with antithyroid drugs. The origin of the receptors is a female donor with Graves disease.

In this sample, this clonotype turned up many times. The V and J genes are TRBV28 and TRBJ2-7; 10 bases line up with TRBD2. The CDR3 extends over 16 amino acids. The germline gives CDR1 MDHEN, CDR2 SYDVKM. V shed 5 bases and J 4 bases; nucleotides not matched to a gene: 11. CDR3 protein: CASSGTSAESRYEQYF. As DNA, the CDR3 is TGTGCCAGCAGTGGGACTAGCGCAGAATCTCGGTACGAGCAGTACTTC.

The sample holds many counts of this clonotype. V gene TRBV12-3 or TRBV12-4 combines with J gene TRBJ1-1, with unresolved D. The CDR3 loop spans 14 amino acids. Trimming took off 3 bases at V and 1 base at J, with 9 bases between the two ends. CDR3 sequence reads: CASSLGGRNTEAFF. In nucleotides, the CDR3 is TGTGCCAGCAGTTTGGGAGGGAGGAACACTGAAGCTTTCTTT.

This chain uses TRBV20-1 with TRBJ2-7; D remains unclear. From germline, CDR1 is DFQATT and CDR2 SNEGSKA (reference sequence). This CDR3 comprises 13 residues. Deletions cut 3 bases from V and 2 bases from J, with 11 bases between. CDR3 sequence reads: CSARGIGAYEQYF. The CDR3 DNA reads TGCAGTGCTAGGGGGATTGGGGCCTACGAGCAGTACTTC.

V and J are TRBV12-3 or TRBV12-4 and TRBJ2-1, with 7 bases aligning to TRBD1. This CDR3 is built from 11 residues. The V gene end was trimmed by 7 bases and the J gene end by 12 bases; junction bases not matched to a gene: 6. CDR3 nucleotides: TGTGCCAGCAACCCGGGACAGCGGCAGTTCTTC. Translation: CASNPGQRQFF.

This clonotype was detected many times. The rearrangement joins TRBV10-3 to TRBJ2-1, with 8 bases lining up with TRBD1. CDR3 length: 16 amino acids. The V gene end was trimmed by 0 bases and the J gene end by 8 bases; junction bases not matched to a gene: 9. The germline V gene encodes CDR1 ENHRY and CDR2 SYGVKD. As DNA, the CDR3 is TGTGCCATCAGTGAGTCGGGCGGACAGGGCAGATATGAGCAGTTCTTC. Its protein product is CAISESGGQGRYEQFF.

This clonotype was seen at least ten times. V usage is TRBV6-2 or TRBV6-3 and J usage is TRBJ2-1, with 11 bases lining up with TRBD1. Germline trimming cut 2 bases from V and 5 bases from J; bases unmatched to any gene: 23. Per the germline V gene, CDR1 is MNHEY and CDR2 is SVGEGT. This CDR3 has 22 residues. The CDR3, as DNA: TGTGCCAGCAGTTACAAAATCGGGACAGGGGGACCTAGGATGTTTAGGGACAATGAGCAGTTCTTC. Its translation: CASSYKIGTGGPRMFRDNEQFF.

The table lists this clonotype with a count of one. The V gene is TRBV28, the J gene TRBJ2-7, with 7 bases fitting TRBD1. The junction had 11 bases not matched to a gene; V was cut back by 5 bases and J by 4 bases. This CDR3 has 15 residues. Germline V gene lookup returns CDR1 MDHEN and CDR2 SYDVKM. The CDR3: CASSLPGQRSYEQYF. The CDR3 DNA sequence: TGTGCCAGCAGTCTCCCGGGACAGCGGTCTTACGAGCAGTACTTC.

This clonotype occurred many times. The V gene is TRBV5-4, the J gene TRBJ2-1; D is perhaps TRBD2 (5 bases). The V and J ends lost 4 bases and 8 bases respectively, with 19 bases between them. The CDR3 loop spans 15 amino acids. Germline V CDR1 and CDR2: SGHNT, YYREEE (reference sequence). The CDR3 loop reads CASSPSGVRSDEQFF. In DNA, the CDR3 is TGTGCCAGCAGCCCAAGCGGAGTCAGGTCGGATGAGCAGTTCTTC.

This clonotype has ten or more counts. The chain links TRBV12-3 or TRBV12-4 to TRBJ2-5; 9 bases align to TRBD1. This CDR3 is built from 14 residues. J was trimmed by 4 bases and V by 6 bases; bases with no gene match: 6. Written as DNA, the CDR3 is TGTGCCAGCAGATCGCGGACAGGGGTAGAGACCCAGTACTTC. The encoded protein is CASRSRTGVETQYF.

The CDR3 nucleotides read TGCAGCGCCGACTTAAAGGGCGAAGAGACCCAGTACTTC. Amino acids: CSADLKGEETQYF. J is TRBJ2-5 and V is TRBV29-1; no clear D. The V end was cut by 7 bases, the J end by 3 bases, with 15 bases between. The germline V gene has CDR1 SQVTM and CDR2 ANQGSEA. The CDR3 is made up of 13 amino acids.

The V and J genes are TRBV7-9 and TRBJ2-2, with D maybe TRBD2 (6 bases). This CDR3 is built from 16 residues. Trimming cost V 2 bases and J 4 bases, with 14 bases left between them. CDR1 is SEHNR and CDR2 is FQNEAQ in the germline V gene (reference sequence). CDR3 amino acids: CASSLPKDYLTGELFF. CDR3 nucleotide sequence: TGTGCCAGCAGCTTACCGAAGGACTACCTCACCGGGGAGCTGTTTTTT. Variable domain in full (rest from reference TRBV7-9 and TRBJ2-2): DTGVSQNPRHKITKRGQNVTFRCDPISEHNRLYWYRQTLGQGPEFLTYFQNEAQLEKSRLLSDRFSAERPKGSFSTLEIQRTEQGDSAMYLCASSLPKDYLTGELFFGEGSRLTVL.

As for this clonotype: This likely reflects a read error, since a far larger clone is one base away. The V and J genes are TRBV20-1 and TRBJ2-5; D is perhaps TRBD1 (6 bases). The germline V and J ends were trimmed by 0 bases and 11 bases, with 22 bases remaining between them. The CDR3 has 15 residues. The germline V gene has CDR1 DFQATT and CDR2 SNEGSKA (reference sequence). This CDR3 reads CSAREQGLSYNEQYF. In DNA form, the CDR3 reads TGCAGTGCTAGAGAACAGGGTTTGTCCTACAATGAGCAGTACTTC.

This clonotype appeared many times. V is TRBV9 and J is TRBJ2-1; TRBD1 matches at 8 bases. CDR1 is SGDLS and CDR2 is YYNGEE in the germline V gene. The CDR3 sequence is 13 residues long. V lost 4 bases and J lost 8; bases outside the gene matches: 5. CDR3 residues: CASSTGQGDEQFF. For the CDR3, the DNA is TGTGCCAGCAGCACCGGACAGGGCGATGAGCAGTTCTTC.

The chain has TRBV4-1 and TRBJ1-2; a weak D match, TRBD1 (5 bases). Per germline, CDR1 MGHRA and CDR2 YSYEKL. CDR3 length: 11 residues. Trimming removed 1 base at V and 9 bases at J, with 6 bases between. The CDR3: CASSQGGSYTF. The CDR3 nucleotides read TGCGCCAGCAGCCAAGGGGGGAGCTACACCTTC.

The rearrangement uses TRBV5-1 and TRBJ1-1; the match to TRBD1 covers 10 bases. Germline V gene sequence: CDR1 SGHRS, CDR2 YFSETQ. With V trimmed by 0 bases and J by 0 bases, 5 bases remained unmatched. This CDR3 is 17 amino acids long. The CDR3 reads CASSLDGTGDMNTEAFF. The CDR3 DNA reads as TGCGCCAGCAGCTTGGACGGGACAGGGGACATGAACACTGAAGCTTTCTTT. The variable domain in full, with the rest retrieved from reference TRBV5-1 and TRBJ1-1, is KAGVTQTPRYLIKTRGQQVTLSCSPISGHRSVSWYQQTPGQGLQFLFEYFSETQRNKGNFPGRFSGRQFSNSRSEMNVSTLELGDSALYLCASSLDGTGDMNTEAFFGQGTRLTVV.

The V gene is TRBV20-1, the J gene TRBJ2-6; a weak D match, TRBD2 (6 bases). V was pared by 5 bases and J by 4 bases, with 21 bases between. The CDR3 totals 17 residues. Germline V gene lookup returns CDR1 DFQATT and CDR2 SNEGSKA (reference sequence). CDR3 amino acids: CSALTRDWDVGANVLTF. The CDR3 DNA is TGCAGTGCTTTGACCCGGGACTGGGATGTCGGGGCCAACGTCCTGACTTTC.

This chain links TRBV12-3 or TRBV12-4 with TRBJ2-2; TRBD2 aligns across 8 bases. CDR3 length equals 16 residues. Trimming removed 6 bases from V and 6 bases from J; junction bases left unmatched: 12. For the CDR3, the DNA is TGTGCCAGCAGAAGCCCGGGACTAGGAATCGCCGGGGAGCTGTTTTTT. Translated: CASRSPGLGIAGELFF.

The chain recombines TRBV18 with TRBJ1-4; no firm D call. V lost 2 bases, J lost 3 bases, and 10 bases lay in between. This CDR3 is 15 amino acids long. From germline, CDR1 is KGHSH and CDR2 LQKENI. Here the CDR3 DNA reads TGTGCCAGCTCACCAATGTCGGAACCTAATGAAAAACTGTTTTTT. Amino acids: CASSPMSEPNEKLFF.

A single count supports this clonotype. The chain links TRBV3-1 to TRBJ1-1; D ambiguous. V dropped 3 bases and J dropped 0 bases, with 8 bases sitting between them. This CDR3 has 14 residues. Germline V gene lookup returns CDR1 LGHDT and CDR2 YNNKEL (reference sequence). CDR3 coding DNA: TGTGCCAGCAGCCACCGGGCACTGAACACTGAAGCTTTCTTT. As protein: CASSHRALNTEAFF.

This clonotype was picked up many times. V gene TRBV12-3 or TRBV12-4 combines with J gene TRBJ1-2; no definite D call. Trimming took off 6 bases at V and 1 base at J, with 6 bases between the two ends. This CDR3 region has 12 residues. The CDR3 spells CASSTINYGYTF. CDR3 bases: TGTGCCAGCAGCACTATTAACTATGGCTACACCTTC.